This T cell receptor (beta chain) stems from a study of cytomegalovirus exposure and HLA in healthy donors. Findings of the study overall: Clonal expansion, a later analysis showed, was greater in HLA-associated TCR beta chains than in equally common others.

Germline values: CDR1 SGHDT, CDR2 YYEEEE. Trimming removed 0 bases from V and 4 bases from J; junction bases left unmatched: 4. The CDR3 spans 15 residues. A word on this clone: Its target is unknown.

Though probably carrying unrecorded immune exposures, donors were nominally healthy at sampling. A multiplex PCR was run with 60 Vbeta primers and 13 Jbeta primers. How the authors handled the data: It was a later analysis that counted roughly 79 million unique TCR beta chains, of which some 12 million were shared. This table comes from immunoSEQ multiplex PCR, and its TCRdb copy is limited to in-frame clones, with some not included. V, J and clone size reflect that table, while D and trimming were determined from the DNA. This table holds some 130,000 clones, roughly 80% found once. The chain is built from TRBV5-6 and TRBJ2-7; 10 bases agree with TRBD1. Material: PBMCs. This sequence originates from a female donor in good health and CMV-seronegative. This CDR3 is CASSLGPGQGYEQYF. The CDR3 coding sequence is TGTGCCAGCAGCTTGGGGCCGGGACAGGGGTACGAGCAGTACTTC. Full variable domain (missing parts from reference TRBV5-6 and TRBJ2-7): DAGVTQSPTHLIKTRGQQVTLRCSPKSGHDTVSWYQQALGQGPQFIFQYYEEEERQRGNFPDRFSGHQFPNYSSELNVNALLLGDSALYLCASSLGPGQGYEQYFGPGTRLTVT.